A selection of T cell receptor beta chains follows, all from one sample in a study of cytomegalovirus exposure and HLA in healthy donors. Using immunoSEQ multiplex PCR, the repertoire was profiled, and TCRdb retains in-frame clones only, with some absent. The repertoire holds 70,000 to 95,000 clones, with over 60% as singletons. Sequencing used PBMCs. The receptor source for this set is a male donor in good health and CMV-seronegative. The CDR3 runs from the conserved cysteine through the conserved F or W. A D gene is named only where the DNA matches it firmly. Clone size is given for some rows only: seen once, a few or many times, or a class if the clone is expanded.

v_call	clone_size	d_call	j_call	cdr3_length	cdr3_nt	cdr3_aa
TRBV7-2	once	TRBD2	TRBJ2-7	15	TGTGCCAGCAGCTTACGCCGACTAGCAGTTGGCGAGCAGTACTTC	CASSLRRLAVGEQYF
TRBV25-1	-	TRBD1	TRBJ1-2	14	TGTGCCAGCAGTGAAAACAGGGGGTACTATGGCTACACCTTC	CASSENRGYYGYTF
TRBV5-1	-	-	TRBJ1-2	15	TGCGCCAGCAGCTTGGACAGTCTTGGAAGTTATGGCTACACCTTC	CASSLDSLGSYGYTF
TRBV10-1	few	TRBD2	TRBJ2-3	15	TGCGCCAGCAGTGAGTCCCTAGCGGGGGGGAGTACGCAGTATTTT	CASSESLAGGSTQYF
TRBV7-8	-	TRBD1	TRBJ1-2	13	TGTGCCAGCAGCTTCGACAGGGACTATGGCTACACCTTC	CASSFDRDYGYTF
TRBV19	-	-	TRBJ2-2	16	TGTGCCAGTAGTATAGCATCAGGGCACCTCACCGGGGAGCTGTTTTTT	CASSIASGHLTGELFF
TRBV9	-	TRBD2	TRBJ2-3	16	TGTGCCAGCAGCGCAGCGCGGGGGGGGCGCCCAGATACGCAGTATTTT	CASSAARGGRPDTQYF
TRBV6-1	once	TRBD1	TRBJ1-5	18	TGTGCCAGCAGTGGGACAGGGGTAGGTACCGTTAGCAATCAGCCCCAGCATTTT	CASSGTGVGTVSNQPQHF
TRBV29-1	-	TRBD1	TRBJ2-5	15	TGCAGCGTTGGAGGTACAGGGGGCGACCAAGAGACCCAGTACTTC	CSVGGTGGDQETQYF
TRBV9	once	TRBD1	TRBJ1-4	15	TGTGCCAGCAGCGAGAGGGGACAGTTCAATGAAAAACTGTTTTTT	CASSERGQFNEKLFF
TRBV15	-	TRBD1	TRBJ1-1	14	TGTGCCACCGTACCGACAGGGGGGGTCACTGAAGCTTTCTTT	CATVPTGGVTEAFF
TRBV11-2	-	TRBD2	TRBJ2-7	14	TGTGCCAGCAGCTCTACGGGGGGGCGGTACGAGCAGTACTTC	CASSSTGGRYEQYF
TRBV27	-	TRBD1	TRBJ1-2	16	TGTGCCAGCAGAGCCCGGGCTCTTCCGACAGGGAGAGACTACACCTTC	CASRARALPTGRDYTF
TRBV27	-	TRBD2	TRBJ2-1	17	TGTGCCAGCAGGACCAATCTAGCGGGTGGCTTGGTCAATGAGCAGTTCTTC	CASRTNLAGGLVNEQFF
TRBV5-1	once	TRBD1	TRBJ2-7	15	TGCGCCAGCAGCTCGGGACAGAGAATATCCTACGAGCAGTACTTC	CASSSGQRISYEQYF
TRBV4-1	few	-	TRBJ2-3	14	TGCGCCAGCAGCCAAACCGGGGGCACAGATACGCAGTATTTT	CASSQTGGTDTQYF
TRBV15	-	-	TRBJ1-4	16	TGTGCCACCAGCGGCGGGCCGGACGTATTTAATGAAAAACTGTTTTTT	CATSGGPDVFNEKLFF
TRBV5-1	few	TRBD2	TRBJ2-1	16	TGCGCCAGCAGGTCTCCGGGGGGACTAGCGAGTAATGAGCAGTTCTTC	CASRSPGGLASNEQFF
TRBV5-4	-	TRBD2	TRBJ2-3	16	TGTGCCATCTCCCTTAGCGGGAGGGCTAGCACAGATACGCAGTATTTT	CAISLSGRASTDTQYF
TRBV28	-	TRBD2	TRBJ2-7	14	TGTGCCACTTTACTCCCGGGGGGAGGGCGCGAGCAGTACTTC	CATLLPGGGREQYF
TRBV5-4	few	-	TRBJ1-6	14	TGTGCCAGCAGCTTGCCAGGGGTTAATTCACCCCTCCACTTT	CASSLPGVNSPLHF
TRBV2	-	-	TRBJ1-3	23	TGTGCCAGCAGTGATATCCTAGTAGATGCGAGGGGGATGTTCTCAAGCTCTGGAAACACCATATATTTT	CASSDILVDARGMFSSSGNTIYF
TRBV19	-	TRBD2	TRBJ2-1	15	TGTGCCAGTCAGCGCCCCGGGACTAGCGGGACCGAGCAGTTCTTC	CASQRPGTSGTEQFF
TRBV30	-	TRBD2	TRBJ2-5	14	TGTGCCTGGATTGGAGCGGGGGACAAAGAGACCCAGTACTTC	CAWIGAGDKETQYF
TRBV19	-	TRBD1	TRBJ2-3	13	TGTGCCAGTGGACAGGGGAGCACAGATACGCAGTATTTT	CASGQGSTDTQYF
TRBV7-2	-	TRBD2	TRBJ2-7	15	TGTGCCAGCAGCGCCTTTAGCGGGGGGTCCTACGAGCAGTACTTC	CASSAFSGGSYEQYF
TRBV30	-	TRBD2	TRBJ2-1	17	TGTGCCTGGAAAGGTAGCGGGGGAACCCGGGCCTACAATGAGCAGTTCTTC	CAWKGSGGTRAYNEQFF
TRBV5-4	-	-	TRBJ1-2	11	TGTGCCAGCAGCTTCTCCTGTGGCTACACCTTC	CASSFSCGYTF
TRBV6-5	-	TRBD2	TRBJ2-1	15	TGTGCCAGCGGCACATGGGACGGACTAGCGCAGGAGCAGTTCTTC	CASGTWDGLAQEQFF
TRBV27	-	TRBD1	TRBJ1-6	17	TGTGCCAGCAGTCTGCTTCCACCGGGACAGGGGGTATCACCCCTCCACTTT	CASSLLPPGQGVSPLHF
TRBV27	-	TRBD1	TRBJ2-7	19	TGTGCCAGCAGCCCCAATTACATAACGACAGGGGAACGGCTACGCGAGCAGTACTTC	CASSPNYITTGERLREQYF